The subject of this entry is one T cell receptor beta chain. The antigen is not known. The sample belongs to a study of vaccination and CD4 T cells after COVID-19. Study as a whole: Participants were vaccinated with two doses, given as either BNT162b2 or mRNA-1273 vaccine. Culture controls were given either a CEFX pool, an HIV-1 Nef pool, or no peptide.

Cultured CD4+ T-cell DNA underwent Oncomine TCR Beta short-read sequencing. TCRdb reprocessed the PCR reads with MiXCR, giving one entry per CDR3 protein. The sample records roughly 16,000 distinct CDR3 sequences, roughly 30% being singletons. The treatment denotes: roughly ten-day PBMC culture with coronavirus spike peptide pools or control peptides (ViraFEST assay). Antigen-specific T cells were expanded with peptide pools by ViraFEST, and TCRs were then sequenced. The sequencing input was cultured CD4+ T cells from blood. The clonotype was recovered from a human donor with COVID-19.

Written as DNA, the CDR3 is TGTGCCAGCAGTTCCGCCATAAGTGGTTCACCCCTCCACTTT. It specifies CASSSAISGSPLHF. This chain uses TRBV5-5 with TRBJ1-6, with D hard to call. Germline-derived CDR1 and CDR2 are SGHKS and YYEKEE (reference sequence). Trimming shortened V by 5 bases and J by 9 bases, and 15 bases separated the two germline ends. CDR3 length: 14 residues.